This TCR beta chain was obtained from a study of T cell responses to AZD1222 COVID-19 vaccine. Study conclusions and caveats: Elevations in Spike-specific TCR breadth and depth followed administration of two AZD1222 doses. Clonal diversity was possibly underestimated, and the donors were mostly white British, with more females. Repertoires in all cases were sampled only once the peak T cell response had passed. Among spike-specific TCRs, nearly half reportedly target unmutated variant regions.

A note on this clone: The antigen is undetermined.

This table comes from immunoSEQ multiplex PCR, and its TCRdb copy is limited to in-frame clones, with some not included. Of about 140,000 clones listed, 89% are singletons. Losses at the gene ends were 2 bases for V and 0 bases for J; bases not matched to a gene: 10. Germline V CDR1 and CDR2: SGHVS, FQNEAQ. This CDR3 region has 18 residues. Sequencing was performed on peripheral blood, taken on day 0 of AZD1222 vaccination. The genes are TRBV7-8 and TRBJ2-1; 7 nucleotides line up with TRBD2. This receptor was taken from an adult in good health. CDR3 DNA sequence: TGTGCCAGCAGCTTATTGGCTAGCGGCGTAGGCTCCTACAATGAGCAGTTCTTC. Protein sequence: CASSLLASGVGSYNEQFF.